These T cell receptor beta chains were read from a single sample in a study of T-cell memory formation after mild COVID-19. TCRdb ran MiXCR on the 5' RACE reads and lists one entry per CDR3 protein. There are 470,000 or so distinct CDR3 sequences in the sample; around a quarter occur only once, and roughly an eighth lies in the top ten. Sequenced: PBMCs or a T cell subset sorted from them (not recorded which). These receptors came from an adult woman who had mild COVID-19 (a few samples of this study predate the infection). Cell type and time point are not known. The CDR3 runs from the conserved cysteine through the conserved F or W. Fields, in order: D gene, J gene, V gene, clone size, CDR3 length, CDR3 DNA, CDR3 protein. The D gene is left open where the match is weak. Some rows mark clone size as missing; the rest say once, few, many or name a class of expanded clone.

TRBD2 TRBJ2-7 TRBV15 NA 17 TGTGCCACCAGCAGAGACCCGAGCGGGAGGGCCGCCTACGAGCAGTACTTC CATSRDPSGRAAYEQYF
NA TRBJ1-2 TRBV24-1 few 16 TGTGCCACCAGTGACCCGCAAGAGAGGGGAGGGTATGGCTACACCTTC CATSDPQERGGYGYTF
NA TRBJ2-2 TRBV7-2 NA 15 TGTGCCAGCAGCTACGGGACCTCGAACACCGGGGAGCTGTTTTTT CASSYGTSNTGELFF
NA TRBJ1-5 TRBV2 NA 15 TGTGCCAGCAGTGTAGGGGAGGTCAGCAATCAGCCCCAGCATTTT CASSVGEVSNQPQHF
TRBD2 TRBJ2-1 TRBV3-1 few 19 TGTGCCAGCAGCCTCCCTGGATTGGCGGGGGGGAGCTCCTACAATGAGCAGTTCTTC CASSLPGLAGGSSYNEQFF
TRBD2 TRBJ2-5 TRBV4-3 few 16 TGCGCCAGCAGCCAAGGACTAGCGGGACTCCAAGAGACCCAGTACTTC CASSQGLAGLQETQYF
TRBD1 TRBJ2-1 TRBV5-6 NA 16 TGTGCCAGCAGCAGGGGGCCAGTTGGGACCTACAATGAGCAGTTCTTC CASSRGPVGTYNEQFF
NA TRBJ2-3 TRBV7-3 NA 15 TGTGCCAGCAGCTTAAGTGCTTCTAGCACAGATACGCAGTATTTT CASSLSASSTDTQYF
NA TRBJ2-6 TRBV6-5 few 15 TGTGCCAGCAGTCTCACAGGGTTTGGGGCCAACGTCCTGACTTTC CASSLTGFGANVLTF
NA TRBJ1-1 TRBV27 NA 14 TGTGCCTCCCTTGGGGCAGGGGTGAACACTGAAGCTTTCTTT CASLGAGVNTEAFF
NA TRBJ1-2 TRBV6-2/TRBV6-3 few 13 TGTGCCAGCAGCCTTGGGACTCTTGGTGGCTACACCTTC CASSLGTLGGYTF
NA TRBJ2-3 TRBV20-1 few 16 TGCAGTGCAAACCGCTTACAGGGACCTAGCACAGATACGCAGTATTTT CSANRLQGPSTDTQYF
NA TRBJ2-7 TRBV7-2 few 14 TGTGCCAGCAGCTTAGGGCGGCTAGGTTACGAGCAGTACTTC CASSLGRLGYEQYF
TRBD1 TRBJ2-5 TRBV5-1 NA 18 TGCGCCAGCAGCTCCCCAATCTCGGGGACAGGGAAGGGGGAGACCCAGTACTTC CASSSPISGTGKGETQYF
NA TRBJ2-3 TRBV5-1 NA 17 TGCGCCAGCAAACGGTCTACCCTTCAAATCGCTGCCGATACGCAGTATTTT CASKRSTLQIAADTQYF
TRBD1 TRBJ2-1 TRBV7-8 few 17 TGTGCCAGCAGCTTAGCGCGGGGACAGGGAACCTACAATGAGCAGTTCTTC CASSLARGQGTYNEQFF
NA TRBJ1-1 TRBV21-1 few 16 TGTGCCAGCAGCCCCCTCCAGGTGCAGGGGGCCAATGAAGCTTTCTTT CASSPLQVQGANEAFF
NA TRBJ1-2 TRBV5-1 NA 17 TGCGCCAGCACCGTCTCAGCGGGGGTGCGAGCAGACTATGGCTACACCTTC CASTVSAGVRADYGYTF
TRBD2 TRBJ2-1 TRBV4-1 few 17 TGCGCCAGCAGCTCGACTCCCGGGACTAGCGGCTACAATGAGCAGTTCTTC CASSSTPGTSGYNEQFF
NA TRBJ2-7 TRBV6-2/TRBV6-3 few 14 TGTGCCAGCAGTCCACCGCAGGAGACCTACGAGCAGTACTTC CASSPPQETYEQYF
NA TRBJ1-2 TRBV10-2 few 15 TGCGCCAGCAGTGACCCCCGAGGGGCTAACTATGGCTACACCTTC CASSDPRGANYGYTF
NA TRBJ2-3 TRBV15 NA 15 TGTGCCACCAGCAGAGTTCGGGATAGCACAGATACGCAGTATTTT CATSRVRDSTDTQYF
NA TRBJ1-5 TRBV5-4 few 16 TGTGCCAGCAGCCGCAGGGGCCCCGGGGGCAATCAGCCCCAGCATTTT CASSRRGPGGNQPQHF
NA TRBJ1-1 TRBV4-1 NA 15 TGCGCCAGCAGCCAAGGTGCCCGGGGGTACACTGAAGCTTTCTTT CASSQGARGYTEAFF
TRBD1 TRBJ2-2 TRBV19 NA 13 TGTGCCAGTAACGACAGGGTAACCGGGGAGCTGTTTTTT CASNDRVTGELFF
NA TRBJ1-1 TRBV5-1 NA 17 TGCGCCAGCAGCTTACGGTCTTACGGACAAAAGAACACTGAAGCTTTCTTT CASSLRSYGQKNTEAFF
NA TRBJ1-5 TRBV25-1 few 14 TGTGCCAGCAGTGAAGGTCGGGAAGTGAGTGCCCAGCATTTT CASSEGREVSAQHF
TRBD1 TRBJ1-5 TRBV4-3 few 16 TGCGCCAGCAGCCAAGACTCTCAGGGGGCGGATCAGCCCCAGCATTTT CASSQDSQGADQPQHF
TRBD1 TRBJ1-4 TRBV11-3 NA 14 TGTGCCAGCAGCGACCGGGACAGGGGTGAAAAACTGTTTTTT CASSDRDRGEKLFF
TRBD2 TRBJ2-1 TRBV20-1 NA 17 TGCAGTGCTAGGGGGGGACTAGCGGGAGCACACTACAATGAGCAGTTCTTC CSARGGLAGAHYNEQFF
NA TRBJ2-3 TRBV30 many 13 TGTGCCTGGAGTATCCGGAGGGGTGATACGCAGTATTTT CAWSIRRGDTQYF
NA TRBJ1-5 TRBV30 once 13 TGTGCCTGGAGCGAGGACAGAAATCAGCCCCAGCATTTT CAWSEDRNQPQHF
NA TRBJ2-3 TRBV6-5 few 17 TGTGCCAGCAGTTACTCGAAAGGTAGCGGAAACACAGATACGCAGTATTTT CASSYSKGSGNTDTQYF
NA TRBJ2-1 TRBV12-3/TRBV12-4 NA 13 TGTGCCAGCAGTTTAGCTTTGACAAGTGAGCAGTTCTTC CASSLALTSEQFF
TRBD2 TRBJ2-2 TRBV7-2 few 16 TGTGCCAGCAGCTTAGTTGCGGGAGGGCTCGGCGGGGAGCTGTTTTTT CASSLVAGGLGGELFF
NA TRBJ1-5 TRBV3-1 NA 15 TGTGCCAGCAGCCACGGAGGGCGACGGGGCCAGCCCCAGCATTTT CASSHGGRRGQPQHF
NA TRBJ2-4 TRBV12-3/TRBV12-4 NA 14 TGTGCCAGCAGTTTGACCGGAACCGGGTACATTCAGTACTTC CASSLTGTGYIQYF
NA TRBJ1-2 TRBV12-3/TRBV12-4 NA 12 TGTGCCAGCACCCAGGCCGGGTATGGCTACACCTTC CASTQAGYGYTF
NA TRBJ2-1 TRBV6-4 NA 12 TGTGCCAGCAGTGACGCGCTGGGCGAGCAGTTCTTC CASSDALGEQFF
NA TRBJ2-2 TRBV6-2/TRBV6-3 NA 16 TGTGCCAGCAGTTCGACGGCGACCCCGGACACCGGGGAGCTGTTTTTT CASSSTATPDTGELFF
NA TRBJ2-1 TRBV14 NA 14 TGTGCCAGCAGCCACAAGGGACGGGCGCGTGAGCAGTTCTTC CASSHKGRAREQFF
NA TRBJ1-1 TRBV5-1 few 14 TGCGCCAGCAGCTTAAGGACAGCCTCTTTTGAAGCTTTCTTT CASSLRTASFEAFF
TRBD1 TRBJ1-4 TRBV7-9 few 14 TGTGCCAGCAGCCTGACAGGGGGCCCTGAAAAACTGTTTTTT CASSLTGGPEKLFF
TRBD2 TRBJ2-7 TRBV2 few 14 TGTGCCAGGAGCCAGCGGGAGACTATGGACGAGCAGTACTTC CARSQRETMDEQYF
NA TRBJ2-3 TRBV6-5 few 15 TGTGCCAGCAGTCGACGGCGTTTCAGCACAGATACGCAGTATTTT CASSRRRFSTDTQYF